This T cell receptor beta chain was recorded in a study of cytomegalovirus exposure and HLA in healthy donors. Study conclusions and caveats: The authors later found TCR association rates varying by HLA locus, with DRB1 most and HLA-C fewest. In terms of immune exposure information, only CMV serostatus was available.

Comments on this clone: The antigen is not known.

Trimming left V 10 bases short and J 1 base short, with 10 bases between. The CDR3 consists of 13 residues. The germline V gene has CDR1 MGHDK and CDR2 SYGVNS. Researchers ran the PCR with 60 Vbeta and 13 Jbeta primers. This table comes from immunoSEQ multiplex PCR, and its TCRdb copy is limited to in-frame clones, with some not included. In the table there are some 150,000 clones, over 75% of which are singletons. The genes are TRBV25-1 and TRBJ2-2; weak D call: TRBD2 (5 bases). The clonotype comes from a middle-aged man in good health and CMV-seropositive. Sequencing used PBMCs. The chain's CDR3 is CATLGENTGELFF. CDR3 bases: TGTGCCACCCTGGGAGAGAACACCGGGGAGCTGTTTTTT.